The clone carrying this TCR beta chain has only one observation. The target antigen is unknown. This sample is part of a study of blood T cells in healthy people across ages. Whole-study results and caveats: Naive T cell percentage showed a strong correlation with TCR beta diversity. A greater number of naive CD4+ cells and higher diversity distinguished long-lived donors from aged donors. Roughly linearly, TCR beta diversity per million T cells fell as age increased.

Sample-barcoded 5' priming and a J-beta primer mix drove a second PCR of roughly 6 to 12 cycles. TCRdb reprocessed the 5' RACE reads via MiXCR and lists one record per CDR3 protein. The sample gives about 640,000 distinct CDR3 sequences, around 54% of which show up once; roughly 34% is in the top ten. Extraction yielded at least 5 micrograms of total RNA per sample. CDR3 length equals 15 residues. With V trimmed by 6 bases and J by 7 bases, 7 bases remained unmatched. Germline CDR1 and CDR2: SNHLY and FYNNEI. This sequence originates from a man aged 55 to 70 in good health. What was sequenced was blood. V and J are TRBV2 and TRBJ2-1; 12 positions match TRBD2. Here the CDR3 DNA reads TGTGCCAGCAGAGGGGGACTAGCGGGCTCTAATGAGCAGTTCTTC. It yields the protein CASRGGLAGSNEQFF. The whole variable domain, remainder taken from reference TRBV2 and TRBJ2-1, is EPEVTQTPSHQVTQMGQEVILRCVPISNHLYFYWYRQILGQKVEFLVSFYNNEISEKSEIFDDQFSVERPDGSNFTLKIRSTKLEDSAMYFCASRGGLAGSNEQFFGPGTRLTVL.